This TCR beta chain was obtained from a study of T cells expressing NK-cell markers. The study, taken as a whole, reports: No clear determination of HCMV specificity was made for expanded NKG2C+ T cell clones.

The germline V gene has CDR1 SGDLS and CDR2 YYNGEE. This CDR3 spans 15 amino acids. TCRdb reprocessed the 5' RACE reads, keeping one entry per CDR3 protein, no DNA. Recorded for this sample: about 180,000 distinct CDR3 sequences. On this clonotype: The antigen is unknown.

This chain uses TRBV9 with TRBJ2-5; as DNA is missing, the TRBD1 call by TCRdb cannot be tested. The TCR comes from a man aged 18-75 years in good health. Material for sequencing was blood T cells: a sorted CD56 or NKG2C T cell subset, CD4+ or CD8+ T cells, or bulk PBMC T cells (not recorded which). The CDR3 is CASSVGGRLQETQYF.